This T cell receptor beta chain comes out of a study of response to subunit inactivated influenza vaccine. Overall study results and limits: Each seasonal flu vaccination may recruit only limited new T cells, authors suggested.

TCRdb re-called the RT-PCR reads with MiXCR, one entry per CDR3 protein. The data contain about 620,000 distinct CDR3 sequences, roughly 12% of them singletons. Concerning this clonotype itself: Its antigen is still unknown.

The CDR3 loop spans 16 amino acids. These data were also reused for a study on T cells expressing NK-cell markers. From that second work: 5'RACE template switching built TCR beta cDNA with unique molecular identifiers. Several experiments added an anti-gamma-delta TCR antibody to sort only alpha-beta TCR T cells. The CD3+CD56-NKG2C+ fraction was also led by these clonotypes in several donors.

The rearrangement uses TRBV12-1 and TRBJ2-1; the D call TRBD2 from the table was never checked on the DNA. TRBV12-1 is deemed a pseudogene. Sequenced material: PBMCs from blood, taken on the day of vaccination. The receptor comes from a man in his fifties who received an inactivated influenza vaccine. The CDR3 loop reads CASSSKRERGYNEQFF. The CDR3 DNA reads TGTGCCAGCAGTTCCAAGCGGGAGCGGGGATACAATGAGCAGTTCTTC.